What follows is one T cell receptor beta chain and its context. Its specificity is unknown. The germline V and J ends were trimmed by 2 bases and 1 base, with 5 bases remaining between them. CDR3 length equals 13 residues. CDR1 is SGHTA, CDR2 FQGNSA, per germline. Some clones are missing from TCRdb's copy, which holds only in-frame ones; the method was immunoSEQ multiplex PCR. The sample has about 84,000 clones, roughly nine tenths seen once; the top ten hold approximately 1.4%. These data are taken from a study of T cell responses to AZD1222 COVID-19 vaccine. Regarding the study as a whole: Scientists sampled the repertoires only once the peak T cell response had passed. The reported proportion of spike-specific TCRs targeting unmutated variant regions was nearly half.

The clonotype originates from an adult in good health. Source: peripheral blood, taken on day 0 of AZD1222 vaccination. The chain uses TRBV7-2 and TRBJ1-1, with D uncertain. This CDR3 is CASSLSQNTEAFF. The CDR3 DNA reads TGTGCCAGCAGCTTAAGCCAGAACACTGAAGCTTTCTTT.